These 21 T cell receptor beta chains came from one sample sequenced in a study of chemoradiotherapy in HPV16-positive cancers. The method was immunoSEQ multiplex PCR; TCRdb's version includes in-frame clones alone and lacks a portion of them. Of about 20,000 clones listed, roughly 89% are singletons. The specimen comprised blood, sampled from a patient who underwent chemoradiotherapy. The receptors stem from a human donor with HPV-associated anogenital cancer.

The J gene is TRBJ1-5, the V gene TRBV7-6, with D possibly being TRBD1 (5 bases). The germline V and J ends were trimmed by 4 bases and 0 bases, with 10 bases remaining between them. The germline V gene has CDR1 SGHVS and CDR2 FNYEAQ. This CDR3 contains 15 residues. This CDR3 reads CASSSDSGSNQPQHF. The CDR3 DNA reads as TGTGCCAGCAGCTCCGACAGTGGTAGCAATCAGCCCCAGCATTTT.

V and J are TRBV9 and TRBJ2-7, with unresolved D. Germline CDR1 is SGDLS and CDR2 is YYNGEE. The CDR3 runs 15 residues. V was clipped by 0 bases and J by 6 bases, with 16 bases between them. CDR3 sequence (DNA): TGTGCCAGCAGCGTAGGCGTGGGCTCCAAGGCCGAGCAGTACTTC. It specifies CASSVGVGSKAEQYF.

This sequence joins TRBV4-1 and TRBJ2-5; 8 bases line up with TRBD1. The CDR3 extends over 15 amino acids. Trimming removed 4 bases from V and 4 bases from J; junction bases left unmatched: 8. Looked up from germline, CDR1 is MGHRA and CDR2 is YSYEKL. CDR3 DNA: TGCGCCAGCAGCCTGCCGGACAGGGTGGGAGAGACCCAGTACTTC. This sequence encodes CASSLPDRVGETQYF.

This chain links TRBV10-3 with TRBJ1-2, with a tentative D call TRBD1 (6 bases). CDR3 size: 14 residues. Germline-derived CDR1 and CDR2 are ENHRY and SYGVKD. Between the trimmed V and J ends, which lost 4 bases and 4 bases, there was a span of 13 bases. In nucleotides, the CDR3 is TGTGCCATCAGTGGCCGGGACACGTCCTATGGCTACACCTTC. It encodes CAISGRDTSYGYTF.

V usage is TRBV4-1 and J usage is TRBJ2-7; D possibly corresponds to TRBD1 (5 bases). The CDR3 has 15 amino acids. From germline, CDR1 is MGHRA and CDR2 YSYEKL. With 8 bases removed from V and 0 bases from J, the gap between germline ends came to 17 bases. CDR3 loop: CASGDWTLSSYEQYF. CDR3 nucleotide sequence: TGCGCCAGCGGGGATTGGACACTGAGCTCCTACGAGCAGTACTTC.

The rearrangement joins TRBV4-2 to TRBJ1-3, with 8 nucleotides matching TRBD1. J was trimmed by 4 bases and V by 3 bases; bases with no gene match: 5. CDR1 and CDR2 (germline): LGHNA, YNFKEQ. This CDR3 has 15 amino acids. The CDR3 nucleotides are TGTGCCAGCAGCCAGATGGACAGGGAAGGAAACACCATATATTTT. Amino acid sequence: CASSQMDREGNTIYF.

The V and J genes are TRBV5-1 and TRBJ1-6, with TRBD1 identical over 7 bases. The CDR3 is made up of 16 amino acids. J gave up 9 bases and V 0 bases, and 9 bases lay outside the gene matches. Per the germline V gene, CDR1 is SGHRS and CDR2 is YFSETQ. CDR3 loop: CASSLVTGVRGSPLHF. The CDR3 DNA reads TGCGCCAGCAGCTTGGTAACAGGGGTAAGGGGTTCACCCCTCCACTTT.

This chain links TRBV28 with TRBJ2-7; D is ambiguous. V was pared by 6 bases and J by 5 bases, with 14 bases between. This CDR3 spans 13 amino acids. CDR1 is MDHEN, CDR2 SYDVKM, per germline. The CDR3 DNA is TGTGCCAGCAGCCCCCCTAGGTACAACGAGCAGTACTTC. Translation gives CASSPPRYNEQYF.

V and J are TRBV6-6 and TRBJ2-3; possible D gene TRBD1, 5 bases. V was pared by 6 bases and J by 4 bases, with 14 bases between. This CDR3 is 14 amino acids long. Per the germline V gene, CDR1 is MNHNY and CDR2 is SVGAGI (reference sequence). The CDR3 coding sequence is TGTGCCAGCAGCATTCCCCAGGGCCCAGATACGCAGTATTTT. This codes for CASSIPQGPDTQYF.

V gene TRBV14 combines with J gene TRBJ2-5; D is perhaps TRBD2 (5 bases). Trimming left V 5 bases short and J 5 bases short, with 24 bases between. The length of the CDR3 is 17 residues. Germline V gene lookup returns CDR1 SGHDN and CDR2 FVKESK. DNA of the CDR3: TGTGCCAGCAGCGAATCTCGGGCCCCGAGGACGGGGGAGACCCAGTACTTC. Residues: CASSESRAPRTGETQYF.

This clone is a singleton in its sample. This sequence joins TRBV27 and TRBJ2-5, with a weak D call TRBD1 (6 bases). The length of the CDR3 is 14 residues. From germline, CDR1 is MNHEY and CDR2 SMNVEV (reference sequence). V was cut by 6 bases and J by 2 bases, with 13 bases left in between. CDR3 sequence: CASREWTEQETQYF. In DNA, the CDR3 is TGTGCCAGCAGGGAATGGACAGAACAAGAGACCCAGTACTTC.

The table lists this clone with a count of one. The chain joins TRBV13 to TRBJ2-3, with 8 positions matching TRBD1. The CDR3 totals 17 residues. J gave up 1 base and V 2 bases, and 8 bases lay outside the gene matches. Per the germline V gene, CDR1 is PRHDT and CDR2 is FYEKMQ (reference sequence). The CDR3 protein is CASSLLLLGQGTDTQYF. The CDR3 DNA sequence: TGTGCCAGCAGCTTACTTTTGTTGGGACAGGGCACAGATACGCAGTATTTT.

The chain is built from TRBV5-4 and TRBJ2-2; D unresolved. The CDR3 contains 16 residues. Trimming stripped 4 bases from V and 2 bases from J, with 15 bases between. The germline CDR1 and CDR2 sequences are SGHNT and YYREEE (reference sequence). In DNA, the CDR3 is TGTGCCAGCAGCCCCTATGGACCCTCTAACACCGGGGAGCTGTTTTTT. The encoded protein is CASSPYGPSNTGELFF. The full variable domain, in which reference TRBV5-4 and TRBJ2-2 provide the parts outside the CDR3, is ETGVTQSPTHLIKTRGQQVTLRCSSQSGHNTVSWYQQALGQGPQFIFQYYREEENGRGNFPPRFSGLQFPNYSSELNVNALELDDSALYLCASSPYGPSNTGELFFGEGSRLTVL.

This chain joins TRBV20-1 and TRBJ1-1; TRBD1 might be the D (5 bases). This CDR3 is 11 amino acids long. V shed 6 bases and J shed 7 bases, with 12 bases lying between them. Germline V lookup: CDR1 DFQATT, CDR2 SNEGSKA (reference sequence). The CDR3 bases are TGCAGTGCCCCGGGACCGCTTGAAGCTTTCTTT. Its protein product is CSAPGPLEAFF.

This chain uses TRBV5-1 with TRBJ1-2; D remains ambiguous. Germline assignment: CDR1 SGHRS and CDR2 YFSETQ. V lost 4 bases, J lost 0 bases, and 13 bases lay in between. This CDR3 contains 15 residues. The CDR3 sequence is CASSLGNSPNYGYTF. As DNA, the CDR3 is TGCGCCAGCAGCCTAGGAAACAGTCCTAACTATGGCTACACCTTC.

This clone showed up just once. The genes are TRBV19 and TRBJ2-7; 9 nucleotides align to TRBD1. CDR3 length: 16 amino acids. The V segment lost 6 bases and the J segment 0 bases; nucleotides outside the gene matches: 9. Germline V gives CDR1 LNHDA, CDR2 SQIVND (reference sequence). The CDR3 loop is CASSYSSTGGSYEQYF. CDR3 nucleotides: TGTGCCAGTAGCTACTCCTCGACAGGGGGCTCCTACGAGCAGTACTTC.

The rearrangement uses TRBV2 and TRBJ1-1; D not certain. V dropped 3 bases and J dropped 0 bases, with 8 bases sitting between them. The CDR3 contains 14 residues. CDR1 SNHLY and CDR2 FYNNEI come from the germline V gene. CDR3 residues: CASSEDRLNTEAFF. The CDR3 DNA reads TGTGCCAGCAGTGAGGACCGCCTGAACACTGAAGCTTTCTTT.

The genes are TRBV5-1 and TRBJ2-1; no clear D gene. The V gene lost 0 bases and the J gene lost 8 bases, with 18 bases spanning the gap. CDR3 length: 16 amino acids. CDR1 is SGHRS and CDR2 is YFSETQ in the germline V gene. Here the CDR3 DNA reads TGCGCCAGCAGCTTGGGCTCGACAACCTATGTCGATGAGCAGTTCTTC. As protein: CASSLGSTTYVDEQFF.

The V call is TRBV19, the J call TRBJ2-7; the match to TRBD1 covers 9 bases. J was trimmed by 2 bases and V by 6 bases; bases with no gene match: 14. Germline V gene sequence: CDR1 LNHDA, CDR2 SQIVND (reference sequence). CDR3 length equals 17 residues. The CDR3 region is CASSYPPDRGITYEQYF. CDR3 nucleotide sequence: TGTGCCAGTAGCTACCCGCCCGACAGGGGGATTACCTACGAGCAGTACTTC.

This chain uses TRBV11-3 with TRBJ2-6, with D unresolved. Looked up from germline, CDR1 is SGHNT and CDR2 is YENEEA. V dropped 1 base and J dropped 0 bases, with 7 bases sitting between them. This CDR3 comprises 16 residues. The CDR3, as DNA: TGTGCCAGCAGCTTAGGAGTAACCTCTGGGGCCAACGTCCTGACTTTC. Translation: CASSLGVTSGANVLTF.

Only one count was recorded for this clone. The chain carries TRBV7-9 and TRBJ2-5, with 8 bases aligning to TRBD1. Germline V lookup: CDR1 SEHNR, CDR2 FQNEAQ (reference sequence). The ends lost 6 bases at V and 5 bases at J; junction bases unmatched: 11. CDR3 size: 15 residues. This CDR3 is CASRQSNRDRETQYF. For the CDR3, the DNA is TGTGCCAGCAGACAATCTAACCGGGACAGGGAGACCCAGTACTTC. Full variable domain (remainder filled in from reference TRBV7-9 and TRBJ2-5): DTGVSQNPRHKITKRGQNVTFRCDPISEHNRLYWYRQTLGQGPEFLTYFQNEAQLEKSRLLSDRFSAERPKGSFSTLEIQRTEQGDSAMYLCASRQSNRDRETQYFGPGTRLLVL.